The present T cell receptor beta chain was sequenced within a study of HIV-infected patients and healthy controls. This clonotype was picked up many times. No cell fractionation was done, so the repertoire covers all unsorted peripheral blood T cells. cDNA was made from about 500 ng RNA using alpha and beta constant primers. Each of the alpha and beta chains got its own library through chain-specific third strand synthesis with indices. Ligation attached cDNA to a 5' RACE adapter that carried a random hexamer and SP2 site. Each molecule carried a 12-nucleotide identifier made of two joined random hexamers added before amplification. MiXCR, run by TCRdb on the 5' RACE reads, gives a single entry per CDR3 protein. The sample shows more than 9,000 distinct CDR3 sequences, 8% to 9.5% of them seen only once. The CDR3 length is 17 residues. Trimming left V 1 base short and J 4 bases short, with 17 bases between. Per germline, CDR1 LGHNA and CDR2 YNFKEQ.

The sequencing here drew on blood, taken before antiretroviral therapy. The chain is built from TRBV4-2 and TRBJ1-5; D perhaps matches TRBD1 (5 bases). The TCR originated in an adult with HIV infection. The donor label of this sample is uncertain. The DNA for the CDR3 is TGTGCCAGCAGCCAAGGAGATCGGGGACTAGAAAATCAGCCCCAGCATTTT. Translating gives CASSQGDRGLENQPQHF.